This T cell receptor beta chain was observed in a study of T cell repertoires in cytomegalovirus infection. Looking at the study overall: CMV epitopes that were recently identified and HLA-C-restricted were used alongside well-studied HLA-B-restricted ones.

Many counts were recorded for this clonotype. Its antigen is not known. V lost 3 bases, J lost 2 bases, and 13 bases lay in between. Germline CDR1 and CDR2: DFQATT and SNEGSKA (reference sequence). The CDR3 loop spans 14 amino acids. In TCRdb, the reads were re-called with MiXCR into one record per CDR3 protein. The sample comprises approximately 990,000 distinct CDR3 sequences, around 32% of which are singletons, and more than 12% rests with the top ten. Sequencing was performed on cultured CD8+ T cells from PBMCs, taken from culture after CMV antigen stimulation. The chain employs TRBV20-1 and TRBJ1-1, with D tentatively TRBD1 (5 bases). The TCR comes from a human donor in good health (CMV status not recorded). Some clones in this sample may be carry-over from other donors' samples. CDR3 DNA: TGCAGTGCTAGCGGGGCTAGGGTCAACACTGAAGCTTTCTTT. The encoded protein is CSASGARVNTEAFF.